The TCR beta chain described here comes from a study of T-cell reconstitution after alpha-beta-depleted transplantation in children. This clonotype showed up just a few times. Its antigen is undetermined. Broader study findings: Day-60 TCRbeta diversity that was high in some patients was derived from surviving recipient T cells and thymic progenitors. Expanded clones from the graft, numbering several hundred, reportedly supplied alpha-beta T cells about two months after transplant. Among T cells one year after transplant, newly produced cells accounted for most counts and diversity.

The V end lost 0 bases, the J end lost 0 bases, and 9 bases lay between the germline ends. The germline gives CDR1 MRHNA, CDR2 SNTAGT. CDR3 length: 16 residues. A TCRbeta library incorporating unique molecular identifiers was prepared. Each CDR3 protein is one row after TCRdb ran MiXCR on the PCR reads. The sample contains some 260,000 distinct CDR3 sequences, roughly a quarter of which appear only once. This material consisted of PBMCs, mostly from graft donor cells, taken 360 days after TCRalphabeta/CD19-depleted stem cell transplant. The chain employs TRBV6-4 and TRBJ2-1; D possibly corresponds to TRBD2 (6 bases). The receptor was isolated from a female patient aged 2-9 years who had a stem cell transplant for congenital amegakaryocytic thrombocytopenia, so the T cells may come from the graft donor. The CDR3 DNA is TGTGCCAGCAGTGACTCCGCGGGGAGCTCCTACAATGAGCAGTTCTTC. This translates into CASSDSAGSSYNEQFF.